These T cell receptor beta chains were read from a single sample in a study of cytomegalovirus exposure and HLA in healthy donors. Clones were read by immunoSEQ multiplex PCR, and TCRdb kept only the in-frame ones, dropping some. Of about 88,000 clones in the sample, approximately 88% were seen once. Sequencing was done on a sample of PBMCs. The receptors originated from a woman between 18 and 29 years old in good health and CMV-seropositive. Both conserved end residues are part of each CDR3. A D gene is named only where the DNA matches it firmly. Clone size is stated in some rows and not others, as once, few, many or a class when expanded.

J | size | V | D | DNA | CDR3
TRBJ1-4 | . | TRBV6-5 | . | TGTGCCAGCAGTTACTCGACAGGCACGAATGAAAAACTGTTTTTT | CASSYSTGTNEKLFF
TRBJ1-4 | . | TRBV6-5 | TRBD1 | TGTGCCAGCGGCCCCGACAGGGGCTCTAATGAAAAACTGTTTTTT | CASGPDRGSNEKLFF
TRBJ2-2 | . | TRBV5-1 | . | TGCGCCAGCAGCGGGGGGACGGAGAACACCGGGGAGCTGTTTTTT | CASSGGTENTGELFF
TRBJ1-6 | . | TRBV5-4 | . | TGTGCCAGCAGCTTGGCCCGGGGATTGGATAATTCACCCCTCCACTTT | CASSLARGLDNSPLHF
TRBJ1-1 | . | TRBV6-6 | . | TGTGCCAGCAGTTACTCCAGGGAAGCTTTCTTT | CASSYSREAFF
TRBJ1-2 | once | TRBV28 | . | TGTGCCAGCAGCATTGGGGGGATTCGTAGCTATGGCTACACCTTC | CASSIGGIRSYGYTF
TRBJ1-1 | . | TRBV28 | . | TGTGCCAGCAGTTTAGGGAGGAACACTGAAGCTTTCTTT | CASSLGRNTEAFF
TRBJ2-1 | . | TRBV7-3 | TRBD2 | TGTGCCAGCAGCTACGGAGGACTAGCGGGGGACAATGAGCAGTTCTTC | CASSYGGLAGDNEQFF
TRBJ1-1 | . | TRBV10-1 | . | TGCGCCAGCAGTGAGTTTCAGGACATGAACACTGAAGCTTTCTTT | CASSEFQDMNTEAFF
TRBJ2-5 | . | TRBV6-4 | TRBD2 | TGTGCCAGCAGTGACGGGACAGCGGGGGGGACCCAGTACTTC | CASSDGTAGGTQYF
TRBJ2-3 | . | TRBV7-6 | . | TGTGCCAGCAGCTTAGTATGGGGCGGGGGCACAGATACGCAGTATTTT | CASSLVWGGGTDTQYF
TRBJ1-3 | . | TRBV6-4 | . | TGTGCCAGCGACACAGGCAGGAACACCATATATTTT | CASDTGRNTIYF
TRBJ1-5 | . | TRBV28 | . | TGTGCCAGCAGTTTATTTTCGAGGCACAATCAGCCCCAGCATTTT | CASSLFSRHNQPQHF
TRBJ1-2 | . | TRBV19 | TRBD1 | TGTGCCAGTAGCACAGGGGACAGTTACTATGGCTACACCTTC | CASSTGDSYYGYTF
TRBJ1-1 | . | TRBV5-1 | TRBD1 | TGCGCCAGCCGTCTACAGGGGGCGCAGGGCACTGAAGCTTTCTTT | CASRLQGAQGTEAFF
TRBJ1-3 | . | TRBV4-3 | . | TGCGCCAGCAGCCAAGATTCTGTTGTCTCCGGAAACACCATATATTTT | CASSQDSVVSGNTIYF
TRBJ1-5 | . | TRBV27 | TRBD1 | TGTGCCAGCAGTCTGGGGAGGGCAGGGGGCCTTAATCAGCCCCAGCATTTT | CASSLGRAGGLNQPQHF
TRBJ2-7 | . | TRBV21-1 | . | TGTGCCAGCAGCACGTTTCATCTGACAGGGGGCCTCTCCTACGAGCAGTACTTC | CASSTFHLTGGLSYEQYF
TRBJ1-3 | . | TRBV4-2 | . | TGTGCCAGCAGCCAAGATAACGGGATCTCTGGAAACACCATATATTTT | CASSQDNGISGNTIYF
TRBJ1-5 | . | TRBV27 | TRBD1 | TGTGCCAGCAGTCCCCTAGGCCAGGGGGCACGACAGCCCCAGCATTTT | CASSPLGQGARQPQHF
TRBJ2-7 | . | TRBV15 | . | TGTGCCACCAGCAGAGGGGCCGGGGGCTCCTACGAGCAGTACTTC | CATSRGAGGSYEQYF
TRBJ1-1 | once | TRBV6-1 | . | TGTGCCAGCAGGGTACAGGGTATGAACACTGAAGCTTTCTTT | CASRVQGMNTEAFF
TRBJ2-3 | once | TRBV9 | TRBD1 | TGTGCCAGCAGCGTAGGACAGGGGGTCGATACGCAGTATTTT | CASSVGQGVDTQYF
TRBJ2-5 | . | TRBV7-9 | . | TGTGCCAGCAGCTCGACGAGGGGGTGGGAGACCCAGTACTTC | CASSSTRGWETQYF
TRBJ2-7 | . | TRBV30 | . | TGTGCCTGGAGTGTAGGGGATATGTACGAGCAGTACTTC | CAWSVGDMYEQYF
TRBJ1-5 | . | TRBV10-3 | TRBD1 | TGTGCCATCAGTGAGTCAAACAGGGGTAGCAATCAGCCCCAGCATTTT | CAISESNRGSNQPQHF
TRBJ1-2 | . | TRBV7-6 | TRBD1 | TGTGCCAGCAGCGAGGGACAGGGGGACCTTTATGGCTACACCTTC | CASSEGQGDLYGYTF
TRBJ1-1 | few | TRBV4-2 | TRBD1 | TGTGCCAGCAGCCAAGATCCAGGGCAGGGGGACACTGAAGCTTTCTTT | CASSQDPGQGDTEAFF
TRBJ2-3 | few | TRBV19 | . | TGTGCCAGCAGCAGGCAGGGGGGCCTCCCAGATACGCAGTATTTT | CASSRQGGLPDTQYF
TRBJ2-1 | . | TRBV4-3 | . | TGCGCCAGCAGCCAAGATAGGAACTACCTCTCTGGCAATGAGCAGTTCTTC | CASSQDRNYLSGNEQFF
TRBJ2-5 | . | TRBV14 | TRBD2 | TGTGCCAGCAGCCTCCTGGGAGCGGGGGGCCAAGAGACCCAGTACTTC | CASSLLGAGGQETQYF
TRBJ1-4 | . | TRBV28 | . | TGTGCCAGCAGTATTCCGGGAACGAATGAAAAACTGTTTTTT | CASSIPGTNEKLFF
TRBJ1-4 | . | TRBV18 | TRBD1 | TGTGCCAGCTCACAGGGACAGGATAATGAAAAACTGTTTTTT | CASSQGQDNEKLFF
TRBJ1-1 | . | TRBV30 | TRBD1 | TGTGCCTCGGACAGGGGGTACACTGAAGCTTTCTTT | CASDRGYTEAFF
TRBJ1-5 | . | TRBV28 | . | TGTGCCAGCAGACAATCCAATCAGCCCCAGCATTTT | CASRQSNQPQHF
TRBJ2-7 | . | TRBV11-2 | TRBD1 | TGTGCCAGCAGCTCGGCGGGTGGGACAGCGCCTTTCGAGCAGTACTTC | CASSSAGGTAPFEQYF
TRBJ2-3 | once | TRBV2 | TRBD1 | TGTGCCAGCAGACAGGGGGCAATCACAGATACGCAGTATTTT | CASRQGAITDTQYF
TRBJ2-1 | . | TRBV6-1 | TRBD1 | TGTGCCAGCATCCCGACAGGGGGCGGATACAATGAGCAGTTCTTC | CASIPTGGGYNEQFF
TRBJ1-1 | . | TRBV9 | . | TGTGCCAGCAGCGTAGCTCTTCAGGGGCATGGTGAAGCTTTCTTT | CASSVALQGHGEAFF
TRBJ1-1 | . | TRBV4-1 | TRBD1 | TGCGCCAGCAGCCAAGACGCGGCAGGGGGTGGCACTGAAGCTTTCTTT | CASSQDAAGGGTEAFF
TRBJ1-2 | once | TRBV4-1 | TRBD1 | TGCGCCAGCAGCCAAGTCCTGCAGGGGGCAGGGTATGGCTACACCTTC | CASSQVLQGAGYGYTF
TRBJ1-5 | few | TRBV7-9 | TRBD1 | TGTGCCAGCAGCTTAACAACTGCCGGGACAGGGAATCAGCCCCAGCATTTT | CASSLTTAGTGNQPQHF
TRBJ1-2 | . | TRBV18 | . | TGTGCCAGCTCACCACCGTTTGGTGTGAACAGGCCCTATGGCTACACCTTC | CASSPPFGVNRPYGYTF
TRBJ1-2 | . | TRBV19 | . | TGTGCCAGTAGTACCCGATCGGGAAGATATGGCTACACCTTC | CASSTRSGRYGYTF
TRBJ2-1 | . | TRBV2 | TRBD2 | TGTGCCAGACGGGCTAGCGGGGGGCTCTACAATGAGCAGTTCTTC | CARRASGGLYNEQFF
TRBJ2-1 | few | TRBV18 | TRBD1 | TGTGCCAGCTCGCCAGGGACAGGCGGTAGCAACAATGAGCAGTTCTTC | CASSPGTGGSNNEQFF
TRBJ2-3 | . | TRBV27 | TRBD2 | TGTGCCAGCAGTTCAACTAGCGGGGGGGCAACGTCGACAGATACGCAGTATTTT | CASSSTSGGATSTDTQYF
TRBJ1-6 | . | TRBV2 | TRBD1 | TGTGCCAGCAGTAAGGACAGGGGTGGGTCACCCCTCCACTTT | CASSKDRGGSPLHF
TRBJ2-3 | . | TRBV10-3 | . | TGTGCCATCAGTGAGTCAACAGGCACAGATACGCAGTATTTT | CAISESTGTDTQYF
TRBJ2-1 | . | TRBV11-3 | TRBD1 | TGTGCCAGCAGCAGGACAGGGTTTGGCGATGAGCAGTTCTTC | CASSRTGFGDEQFF
TRBJ1-6 | few | TRBV2 | . | TGTGCCAGCAGTAGGGACAACGGGTGGTCACCCCTCCACTTT | CASSRDNGWSPLHF